A single sample is the source of the 3 T cell receptor beta chains below, sequenced in a study of vaccination and CD4 T cells after COVID-19. The antigens of these receptors remain unknown. Treatment described: roughly nine-day PBMC culture with coronavirus spike peptide pools or control peptides (ViraFEST assay). Cultured CD4+ T-cell DNA underwent Oncomine TCR Beta short-read sequencing. TCRdb itself ran the PCR reads through MiXCR, one entry per CDR3 protein. Counted here are around 19,000 distinct CDR3 sequences, roughly 70% occurring once; the ten biggest clones make up 3% to 4%. The sample consisted of CD4+ T cells from blood, cultured in vitro. The receptors here all came from a human donor who had recovered from COVID-19.

This clonotype was detected a few times. The chain joins TRBV24-1 to TRBJ2-2; no clear D. Germline CDR1 is KGHDR and CDR2 is SFDVKD. The V end lost 5 bases, the J end lost 4 bases, and 10 bases lay between the germline ends. This CDR3 has 14 amino acids. CDR3 DNA: TGTGCCACCAGTGGCAGACCGGGCACCGGGGAGCTGTTTTTT. Translated: CATSGRPGTGELFF.

This chain uses TRBV24-1 with TRBJ2-3; TRBD1 is a possible D gene (5 bases). There are 14 residues in the CDR3. Germline values: CDR1 KGHDR, CDR2 SFDVKD. With 9 bases removed from V and 1 base from J, the gap between germline ends came to 13 bases. The DNA for the CDR3 is TGTGCCACCGGAACAGGTTTCGGCACAGATACGCAGTATTTT. It codes for CATGTGFGTDTQYF.

This clonotype is deemed medium-sized. As DNA, the CDR3 is TGTGCCAGCAGTTACTCGACAAGCGGCGGTCAAGAGACCCAGTACTTC. It codes for CASSYSTSGGQETQYF. This rearrangement joins TRBV6-5 to TRBJ2-5, with a tentative D call TRBD2 (5 bases). The CDR3 has 16 amino acids. V was cut by 0 bases and J by 2 bases, with 13 bases left in between. The germline CDR1 and CDR2 sequences are MNHEY and SVGAGI.